This T cell receptor beta chain was identified in a study of blood T cell repertoires in COVID-19. Germline trimming cut 1 base from V and 6 bases from J; bases unmatched to any gene: 20. The CDR3 has 21 residues. The germline gives CDR1 ENHRY, CDR2 SYGVKD. Data came from immunoSEQ multiplex PCR; TCRdb stores just in-frame clones and leaves some out. The data show over 150,000 clones, with 80% to 90% seen just once and under 2% held by the top ten. V and J are TRBV10-3 and TRBJ2-2, with 10 bases fitting TRBD2. The source material was peripheral blood. The sequence came from a man younger than 30 who had recovered from COVID-19. This CDR3 is CAISEFQGAISSGSASGELFF. The CDR3 nucleotides read TGTGCCATCAGTGAGTTCCAGGGGGCAATATCTAGCGGGAGCGCCTCCGGGGAGCTGTTTTTT.